A selection of T cell receptor beta chains follows, all from one sample in a study of T cell responses to AZD1222 COVID-19 vaccine. Some clones are missing from TCRdb's copy, which holds only in-frame ones; the method was immunoSEQ multiplex PCR. The repertoire holds about 140,000 clones, around 87% seen once, with more than 1.5% in the top ten. The input for sequencing was peripheral blood, taken on day 0 of AZD1222 vaccination. All receptors come from an adult in good health. Both conserved end residues are part of each CDR3. A D gene is named only where the DNA matches it firmly. Where a row states a size, it is once, few, many or the class of an expanded clone; other rows omit it.

d_gene | abundance | j_gene | v_gene | CDR3nt | CDR3aa
- | few | TRBJ1-6 | TRBV5-6 | TGTGCCAGCAGCTTGGCCAGGCGGGTCTCCTATAATTCACCCCTCCACTTT | CASSLARRVSYNSPLHF
- | - | TRBJ1-3 | TRBV9 | TGTGCCAGCAGCGCCGTTACGGCGGGAAACACCATATATTTT | CASSAVTAGNTIYF
- | - | TRBJ1-2 | TRBV20-1 | TGCAGTGCTAGTCGGGGTTTGGGTTCTGGCTACACCTTC | CSASRGLGSGYTF
- | - | TRBJ2-2 | TRBV28 | TGTGCCACCCGGAGAGGGGGAGGGACCGGGGAGCTGTTTTTT | CATRRGGGTGELFF
- | - | TRBJ1-2 | TRBV3-1/TRBV3-2 | TGTGCCAGCAGCCAAGTGGAGACCCGCTACACCTTC | CASSQVETRYTF
- | - | TRBJ1-3 | TRBV10-2 | TGCGCCAGCAGTGGGGCCTCCTGGGGGGACACCATATATTTT | CASSGASWGDTIYF
TRBD1 | - | TRBJ1-5 | TRBV6-5 | TGTGCCAGCAGTCTCCGGACAGGGAATCAGCCCCAGCATTTT | CASSLRTGNQPQHF
TRBD1 | - | TRBJ1-2 | TRBV19 | TGTGCCAGTAGGCAAACAGGGGGCTACGCCTATGGCTACACCTTC | CASRQTGGYAYGYTF
TRBD2 | - | TRBJ2-7 | TRBV30 | TGTGCCTGGAGTCTAGCGGGAGGGCCACGAGAGCAGTACTTC | CAWSLAGGPREQYF
TRBD2 | - | TRBJ2-1 | TRBV5-1 | TGCGCCAGCAGCTTGCAACTAGCGGGACCCTACAATGAGCAGTTCTTC | CASSLQLAGPYNEQFF
TRBD2 | - | TRBJ2-3 | TRBV19 | TGTGCCAGTAGTATTGGCGGGGGTAGCACAGATACGCAGTATTTT | CASSIGGGSTDTQYF
TRBD2 | - | TRBJ2-5 | TRBV28 | TGTGCCAGCAGCCCAGGACTAGCGGGAATGAAGACCCAGTACTTC | CASSPGLAGMKTQYF
- | - | TRBJ1-6 | TRBV25-1 | TGTGCCAGCAGTGAACTGGGGGGTCGTGATTCACCCCTCCACTTT | CASSELGGRDSPLHF
- | - | TRBJ2-3 | TRBV30 | TGTGCCTGGAGTGTTGGGAGCACAGATACGCAGTATTTT | CAWSVGSTDTQYF
TRBD1 | - | TRBJ1-2 | TRBV5-1 | TGCGCCAGCAGCTCCTCAGGGGGCATGGGCTATGGCTACACCTTC | CASSSSGGMGYGYTF
TRBD1 | once | TRBJ2-3 | TRBV9 | TGTGCCAGCAGCGTTGGGCTCGGGACAGGGATCGATACGCAGTATTTT | CASSVGLGTGIDTQYF
- | - | TRBJ1-1 | TRBV10-3 | TGTGCCATCAGTCAAGAGAACACTGAAGCTTTCTTT | CAISQENTEAFF
- | - | TRBJ2-1 | TRBV6-5 | TGTGCCAGCAGTCCTACGGGAGTCGGGAATGAGCAGTTCTTC | CASSPTGVGNEQFF
TRBD1 | - | TRBJ2-7 | TRBV28 | TGTGCCAGCACCGGGACAGCTCCCTACGAGCAGTACTTC | CASTGTAPYEQYF
- | - | TRBJ2-3 | TRBV5-1 | TGCGCCAGCAGCTTTCTAGATACGCAGTATTTT | CASSFLDTQYF
TRBD1 | - | TRBJ2-5 | TRBV27 | TGTGCCAGCAGTTTATTGGGACAGGGGGTGGAGACCCAGTACTTC | CASSLLGQGVETQYF
- | - | TRBJ2-5 | TRBV3-1/TRBV3-2 | TGTGCCAGCAGGCGGAAGGGAGAAGAGACCCAGTACTTC | CASRRKGEETQYF
- | - | TRBJ2-7 | TRBV19 | TGTGCCACCTCACCTCGGCGGGTTTCCTACGAGCAGTACTTC | CATSPRRVSYEQYF
TRBD1 | - | TRBJ1-3 | TRBV5-5 | TGTGCCAGCAGCTTACCTGACAGGGGCTCTGGAAACACCATATATTTT | CASSLPDRGSGNTIYF
TRBD1 | few | TRBJ1-1 | TRBV27 | TGTGCCAGCAGGGCATTACAGGGGGCAATTACTGAAGCTTTCTTT | CASRALQGAITEAFF
- | - | TRBJ2-3 | TRBV28 | TGTGCCAGCAGTCACAGGGCGTTGAGCACAGATACGCAGTATTTT | CASSHRALSTDTQYF
- | - | TRBJ1-6 | TRBV27 | TGTGCCAGCAGTTCCGGTCTTGGGGCAAGTTCTAATTCACCCCTCCACTTT | CASSSGLGASSNSPLHF
TRBD1 | - | TRBJ1-5 | TRBV12-5 | TGTGCTAGTGGTTCTATGGGACAGCCGCGTTACTATCAGCCCCAGCATTTT | CASGSMGQPRYYQPQHF
- | - | TRBJ2-3 | TRBV24-1 | TGTGCCACCGGTGATTTTGGGAAGGCGGCCGCAAGGGGAGATACGCAGTATTTT | CATGDFGKAAARGDTQYF
- | - | TRBJ1-2 | TRBV4-1 | TGCGCCAGCAGCCAGGGTGACTATGGCTACACCTTC | CASSQGDYGYTF
- | - | TRBJ2-3 | TRBV11-2 | TGTGCCAGCGGCCACATAGCGCCGAGCACAGATACGCAGTATTTT | CASGHIAPSTDTQYF
- | - | TRBJ2-1 | TRBV11-2 | TGTGCCAGCTCAGCGTGGGAAAAGCACTATGAGCAGTTCTTC | CASSAWEKHYEQFF
TRBD1 | - | TRBJ1-5 | TRBV2 | TGTGCCAGCAGCGGCGGACAGGGGAGCGGCGGCAATCAGCCCCAGCATTTT | CASSGGQGSGGNQPQHF
- | - | TRBJ1-1 | TRBV6-5 | TGTGCCAGCAGTTACTCAAAGAACACTGAAGCTTTCTTT | CASSYSKNTEAFF
TRBD2 | - | TRBJ2-1 | TRBV28 | TGTGCCAGCAGTCCTAGCGGGAATTCCTACAATGAGCAGTTCTTC | CASSPSGNSYNEQFF
- | - | TRBJ1-2 | TRBV28 | TGTGCCAGCAGTTTTGGGCGGAAATATGGCTACACCTTC | CASSFGRKYGYTF
- | - | TRBJ1-1 | TRBV6-5 | TGTGCCAGCAGGATAATCACTGAAGCTTTCTTT | CASRIITEAFF
TRBD2 | - | TRBJ2-3 | TRBV4-1 | TGCGCCAGCAGCCAAGATGCCAGCGGGGCTAGCACAGATACGCAGTATTTT | CASSQDASGASTDTQYF
TRBD1 | once | TRBJ1-1 | TRBV5-1 | TGCGCCAGCAGCTGGGCGACAGGGTTGACTGAAGCTTTCTTT | CASSWATGLTEAFF
- | - | TRBJ2-2 | TRBV11-3 | TGTGCCAGCAGCATAACTAGCCTCACCGGGGAGCTGTTTTTT | CASSITSLTGELFF
TRBD1 | - | TRBJ1-2 | TRBV3-1/TRBV3-2 | TGTGCCAGCAGCTTCAGGACAGGGAACTATGGCTACACCTTC | CASSFRTGNYGYTF
- | - | TRBJ1-1 | TRBV6-5 | TGTGCCAGTGCCCTCGTCCAGACTGAAGCTTTCTTT | CASALVQTEAFF
- | - | TRBJ2-3 | TRBV19 | TGTGCCAGTAGTGACAGAACTAATAGTCATACGCAGTATTTT | CASSDRTNSHTQYF
TRBD1 | - | TRBJ1-1 | TRBV11-2 | TGTGCCAGCAGCTTAGGACAGGGGGTGACTTACACTGAAGCTTTCTTT | CASSLGQGVTYTEAFF
- | - | TRBJ1-1 | TRBV2 | TGTGCCAGCAGGAGGTACACAGGGCCGAACACTGAAGCTTTCTTT | CASRRYTGPNTEAFF
TRBD1 | - | TRBJ1-3 | TRBV6-6 | TGTGCCAGCACCAAGACAGGGGAGTCTGGAAACACCATATATTTT | CASTKTGESGNTIYF
TRBD1 | - | TRBJ2-7 | TRBV7-9 | TGTGCCAGCAGCCTGAGACAGGGCTCCCTCTACTACGAGCAGTACTTC | CASSLRQGSLYYEQYF
- | once | TRBJ1-3 | TRBV6-5 | TGTGCCAGCAGCCCACAGGGTCCTGGAAACACCATATATTTT | CASSPQGPGNTIYF
- | - | TRBJ1-2 | TRBV12-3/TRBV12-4 | TGTGCCAGCAGGTGGGATCCCAACTATGGCTACACCTTC | CASRWDPNYGYTF
- | - | TRBJ1-1 | TRBV6-5 | TGTGCCAGCAGTTACGGTGCTTCGCACGCTGAAGCTTTCTTT | CASSYGASHAEAFF
- | few | TRBJ2-1 | TRBV5-1 | TGCGCCAGCAGCTTGGGACAAATCTACAATGAGCAGTTCTTC | CASSLGQIYNEQFF
- | - | TRBJ1-1 | TRBV12-2 | TGTGCAAGTCGCCCATACCGCCTCCCTGCGGACAGGGAAGCTTTCTTT | CASRPYRLPADREAFF
- | - | TRBJ1-5 | TRBV4-1 | TGCGCCAGCAGCCAAGATTTATTTACTCGTAGCAATCAGCCCCAGCATTTT | CASSQDLFTRSNQPQHF